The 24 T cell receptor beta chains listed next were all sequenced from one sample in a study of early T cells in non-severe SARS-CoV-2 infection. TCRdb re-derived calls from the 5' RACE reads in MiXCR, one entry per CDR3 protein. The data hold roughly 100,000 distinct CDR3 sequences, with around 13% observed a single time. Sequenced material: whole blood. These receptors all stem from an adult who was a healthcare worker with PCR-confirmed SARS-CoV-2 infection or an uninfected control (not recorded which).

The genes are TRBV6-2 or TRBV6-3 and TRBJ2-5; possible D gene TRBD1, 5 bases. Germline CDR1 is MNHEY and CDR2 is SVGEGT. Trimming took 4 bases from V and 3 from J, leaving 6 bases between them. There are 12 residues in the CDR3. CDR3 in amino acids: CASSFREETQYF. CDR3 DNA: TGTGCCAGCAGTTTCAGGGAAGAGACCCAGTACTTC.

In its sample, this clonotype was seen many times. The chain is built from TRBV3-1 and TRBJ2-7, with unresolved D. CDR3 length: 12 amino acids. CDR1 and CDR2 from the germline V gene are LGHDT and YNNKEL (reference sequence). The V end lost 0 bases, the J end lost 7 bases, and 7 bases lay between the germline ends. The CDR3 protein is CASSQDPREQYF. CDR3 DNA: TGTGCCAGCAGCCAAGACCCAAGGGAGCAGTACTTC.

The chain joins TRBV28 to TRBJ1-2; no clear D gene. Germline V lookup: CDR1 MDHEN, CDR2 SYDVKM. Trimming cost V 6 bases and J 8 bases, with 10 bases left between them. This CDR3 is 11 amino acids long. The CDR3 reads CASRELGGYTF. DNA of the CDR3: TGTGCCAGCAGGGAATTGGGAGGCTACACCTTC.

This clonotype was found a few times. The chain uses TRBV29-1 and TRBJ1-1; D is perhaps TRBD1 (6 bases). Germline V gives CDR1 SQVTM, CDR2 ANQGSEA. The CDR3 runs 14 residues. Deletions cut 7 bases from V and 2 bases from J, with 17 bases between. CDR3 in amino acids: CSAGMAGANTEAFF. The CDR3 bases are TGCAGCGCCGGTATGGCAGGGGCTAACACTGAAGCTTTCTTT.

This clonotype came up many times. The CDR3: CASSSRGRGTGAYEQYF. The CDR3 DNA reads TGTGCCAGCAGCTCCCGCGGTCGAGGGACTGGAGCCTACGAGCAGTACTTC. The chain links TRBV7-2 to TRBJ2-7; TRBD2 is a possible D gene (6 bases). Germline-derived CDR1 and CDR2 are SGHTA and FQGNSA. Trimming shortened V by 4 bases and J by 2 bases, and 21 bases separated the two germline ends. The CDR3 runs 17 residues.

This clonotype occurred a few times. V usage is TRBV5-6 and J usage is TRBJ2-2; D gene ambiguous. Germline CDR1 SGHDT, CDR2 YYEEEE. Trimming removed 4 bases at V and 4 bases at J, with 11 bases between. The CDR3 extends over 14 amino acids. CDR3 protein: CASSRERVTGELFF. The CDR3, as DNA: TGTGCCAGCAGCAGAGAGCGTGTCACCGGGGAGCTGTTTTTT.

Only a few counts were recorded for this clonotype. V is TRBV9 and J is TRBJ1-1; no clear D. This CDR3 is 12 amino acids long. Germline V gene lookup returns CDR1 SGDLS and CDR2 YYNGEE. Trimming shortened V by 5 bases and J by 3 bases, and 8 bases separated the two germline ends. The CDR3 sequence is CASSGMDTEAFF. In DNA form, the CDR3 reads TGTGCCAGCAGTGGTATGGACACTGAAGCTTTCTTT. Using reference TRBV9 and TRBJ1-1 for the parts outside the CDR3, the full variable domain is DSGVTQTPKHLITATGQRVTLRCSPRSGDLSVYWYQQSLDQGLQFLIQYYNGEERAKGNILERFSAQQFPDLHSELNLSSLELGDSALYFCASSGMDTEAFFGQGTRLTVV.

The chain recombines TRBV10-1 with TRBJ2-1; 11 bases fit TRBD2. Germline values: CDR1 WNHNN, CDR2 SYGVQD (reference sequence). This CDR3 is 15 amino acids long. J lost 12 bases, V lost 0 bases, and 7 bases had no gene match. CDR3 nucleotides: TGCGCCAGCAGTGAGTCAGAAATAGCGGGAGGGGGGCAGTTCTTC. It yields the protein CASSESEIAGGGQFF.

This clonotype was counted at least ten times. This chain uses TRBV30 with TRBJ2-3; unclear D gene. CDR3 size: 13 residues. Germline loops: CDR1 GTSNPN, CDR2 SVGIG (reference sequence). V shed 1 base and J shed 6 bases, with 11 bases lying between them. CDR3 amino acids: CAWSERVGDTQYF. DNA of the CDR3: TGTGCCTGGAGTGAGAGAGTAGGGGATACGCAGTATTTT.

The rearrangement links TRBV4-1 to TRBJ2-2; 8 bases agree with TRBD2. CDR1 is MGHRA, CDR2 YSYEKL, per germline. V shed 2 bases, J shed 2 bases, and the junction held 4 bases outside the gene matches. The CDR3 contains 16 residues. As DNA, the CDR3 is TGCGCCAGCAGCCAACCTACTAGCGGCAACACCGGGGAGCTGTTTTTT. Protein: CASSQPTSGNTGELFF.

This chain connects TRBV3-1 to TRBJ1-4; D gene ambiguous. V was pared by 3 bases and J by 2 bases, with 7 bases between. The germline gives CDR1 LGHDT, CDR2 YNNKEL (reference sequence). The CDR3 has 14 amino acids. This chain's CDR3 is CASSQGVTNEKLFF. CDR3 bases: TGTGCCAGCAGCCAGGGTGTGACTAATGAAAAACTGTTTTTT.

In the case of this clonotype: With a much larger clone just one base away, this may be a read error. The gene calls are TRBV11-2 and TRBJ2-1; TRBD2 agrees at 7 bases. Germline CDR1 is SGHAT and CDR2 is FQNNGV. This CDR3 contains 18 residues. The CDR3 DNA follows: TGTGCCAGCAGCCCGCGGAGAATAGCGGGCAGCTCCTACAATGAGCGGTTCTTC. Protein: CASSPRRIAGSSYNERFF.

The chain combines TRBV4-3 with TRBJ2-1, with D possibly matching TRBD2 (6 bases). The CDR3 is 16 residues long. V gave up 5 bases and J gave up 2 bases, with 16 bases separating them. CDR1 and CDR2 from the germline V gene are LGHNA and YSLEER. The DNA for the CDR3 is TGCGCCAGCAGCGCGCGACCATCGGGGGCCTACAATGAGCAGTTCTTC. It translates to CASSARPSGAYNEQFF.

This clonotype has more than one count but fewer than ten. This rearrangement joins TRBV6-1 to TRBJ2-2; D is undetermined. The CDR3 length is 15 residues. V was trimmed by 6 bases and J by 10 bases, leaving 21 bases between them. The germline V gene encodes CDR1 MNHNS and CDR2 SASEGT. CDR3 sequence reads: CASRVSRSVGPELFF. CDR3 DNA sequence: TGTGCCAGCAGAGTTAGTAGGTCAGTCGGGCCGGAGCTGTTTTTT.

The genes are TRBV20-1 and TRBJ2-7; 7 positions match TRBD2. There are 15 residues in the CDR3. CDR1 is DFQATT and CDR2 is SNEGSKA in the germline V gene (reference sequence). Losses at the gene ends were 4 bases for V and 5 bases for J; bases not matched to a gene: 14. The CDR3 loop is CSAKPRLARVHEQYF. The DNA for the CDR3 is TGCAGTGCTAAACCGAGACTAGCAAGAGTCCACGAGCAGTACTTC.

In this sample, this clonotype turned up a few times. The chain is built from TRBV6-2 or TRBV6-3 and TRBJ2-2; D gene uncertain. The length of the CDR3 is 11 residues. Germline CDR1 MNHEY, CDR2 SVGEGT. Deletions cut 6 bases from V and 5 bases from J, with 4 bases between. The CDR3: CASSITGELFF. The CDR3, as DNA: TGTGCCAGCAGCATTACCGGGGAGCTGTTTTTT.

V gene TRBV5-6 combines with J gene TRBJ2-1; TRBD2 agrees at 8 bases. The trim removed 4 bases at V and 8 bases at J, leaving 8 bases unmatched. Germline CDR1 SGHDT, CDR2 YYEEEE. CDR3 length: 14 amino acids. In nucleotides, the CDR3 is TGTGCCAGCAGCGTGTCCGGGACTAGTCATGAGCAGTTCTTC. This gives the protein CASSVSGTSHEQFF.

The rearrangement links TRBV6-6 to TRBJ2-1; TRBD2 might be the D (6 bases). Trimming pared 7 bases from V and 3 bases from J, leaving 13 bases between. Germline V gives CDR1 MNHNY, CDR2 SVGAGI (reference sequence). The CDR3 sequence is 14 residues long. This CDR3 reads CASTRGRIYNEQFF. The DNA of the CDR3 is TGTGCCAGCACTCGGGGGAGGATCTACAATGAGCAGTTCTTC.

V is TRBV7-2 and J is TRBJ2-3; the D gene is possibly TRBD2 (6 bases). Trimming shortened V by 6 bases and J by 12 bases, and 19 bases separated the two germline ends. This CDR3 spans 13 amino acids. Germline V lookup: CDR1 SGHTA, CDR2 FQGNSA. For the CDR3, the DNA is TGTGCCAGCAGTTACGGTGCTCTCGGGACTCAGTATTTT. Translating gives CASSYGALGTQYF.

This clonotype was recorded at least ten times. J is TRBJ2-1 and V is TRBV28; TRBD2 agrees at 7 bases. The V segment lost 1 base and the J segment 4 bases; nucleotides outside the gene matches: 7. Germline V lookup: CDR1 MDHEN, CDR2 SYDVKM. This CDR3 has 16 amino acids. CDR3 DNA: TGTGCCAGCAGTTTATTCCTGAGGGAGGGGTACAATGAGCAGTTCTTC. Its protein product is CASSLFLREGYNEQFF. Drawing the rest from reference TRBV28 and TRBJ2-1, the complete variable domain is DVKVTQSSRYLVKRTGEKVFLECVQDMDHENMFWYRQDPGLGLRLIYFSYDVKMKEKGDIPEGYSVSREKKERFSLILESASTNQTSMYLCASSLFLREGYNEQFFGPGTRLTVL.

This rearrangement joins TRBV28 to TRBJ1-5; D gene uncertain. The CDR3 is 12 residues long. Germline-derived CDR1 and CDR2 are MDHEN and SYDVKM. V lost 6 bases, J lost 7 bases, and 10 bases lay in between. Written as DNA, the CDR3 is TGTGCCAGCAGGAAGGTGGGCCAGCCCCAGCATTTT. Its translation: CASRKVGQPQHF. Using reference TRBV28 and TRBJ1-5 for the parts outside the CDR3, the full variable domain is DVKVTQSSRYLVKRTGEKVFLECVQDMDHENMFWYRQDPGLGLRLIYFSYDVKMKEKGDIPEGYSVSREKKERFSLILESASTNQTSMYLCASRKVGQPQHFGDGTRLSIL.

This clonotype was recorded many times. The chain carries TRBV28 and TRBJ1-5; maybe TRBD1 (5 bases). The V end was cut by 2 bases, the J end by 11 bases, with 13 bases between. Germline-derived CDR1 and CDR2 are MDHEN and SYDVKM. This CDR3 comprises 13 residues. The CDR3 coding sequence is TGTGCCAGCAGTTTACAGGGATTCGGGGCCCAGCATTTT. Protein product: CASSLQGFGAQHF.

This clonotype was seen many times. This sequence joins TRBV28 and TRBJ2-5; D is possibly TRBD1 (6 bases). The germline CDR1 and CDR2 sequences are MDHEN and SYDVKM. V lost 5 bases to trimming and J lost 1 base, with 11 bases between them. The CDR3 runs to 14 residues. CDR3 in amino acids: CASSPGTLQETQYF. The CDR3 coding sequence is TGTGCCAGCAGTCCGGGGACACTCCAAGAGACCCAGTACTTC. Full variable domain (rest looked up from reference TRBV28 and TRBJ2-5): DVKVTQSSRYLVKRTGEKVFLECVQDMDHENMFWYRQDPGLGLRLIYFSYDVKMKEKGDIPEGYSVSREKKERFSLILESASTNQTSMYLCASSPGTLQETQYFGPGTRLLVL.

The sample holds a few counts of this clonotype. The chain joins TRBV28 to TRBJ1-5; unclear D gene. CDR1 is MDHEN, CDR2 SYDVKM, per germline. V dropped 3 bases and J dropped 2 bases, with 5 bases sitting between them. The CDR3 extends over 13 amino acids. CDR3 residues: CASSFPGNQPQHF. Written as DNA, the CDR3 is TGTGCCAGCAGTTTCCCAGGCAATCAGCCCCAGCATTTT. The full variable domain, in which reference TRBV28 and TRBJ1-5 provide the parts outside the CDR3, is DVKVTQSSRYLVKRTGEKVFLECVQDMDHENMFWYRQDPGLGLRLIYFSYDVKMKEKGDIPEGYSVSREKKERFSLILESASTNQTSMYLCASSFPGNQPQHFGDGTRLSIL.